The rows below give T cell receptor beta chains drawn from one sample of a study of blood T cell repertoires in COVID-19. Assay: immunoSEQ multiplex PCR; the TCRdb copy retains only in-frame clones and omits some. This table has 250,000 to 350,000 clones, around 86% appearing once. Sequences were obtained from peripheral blood. The receptors derive from a woman under 40 with active or convalescent COVID-19. CDR3s include the opening cysteine and the closing phenylalanine or tryptophan. The D gene is left open where the match is weak. A clone size is listed for some rows: how often the clone was seen (once, few, many), or a class if it is expanded.

TGTGCCACCCGTGTCCCAGCGGGGACTGAAGCTTTCTTT,CATRVPAGTEAFF,TRBV6-5,TRBJ1-1,once,.
TGTGCCAGCAGCTTGTTAAGCGGGGGTGGGCATGAGCAGTTCTTC,CASSLLSGGGHEQFF,TRBV5-5,TRBJ2-1,.,TRBD2
TGCAGCGGGGGCTACTCCAACACTGAAGCTTTCTTT,CSGGYSNTEAFF,TRBV29-1,TRBJ1-1,.,.
TGTGCCTGGAGTAGGGGGCAGCGCGCTTCTGGAAACACCATATATTTT,CAWSRGQRASGNTIYF,TRBV30,TRBJ1-3,.,TRBD1
TGTGCCAGCAGCAATAAAAGTGGCCGGGACAGGGGTCTTCATGGCTACACCTTC,CASSNKSGRDRGLHGYTF,TRBV21-1,TRBJ1-2,.,.
TGTGCCAGTAGTATGGTGACAGACAAGATATATGAGCAGTTCTTC,CASSMVTDKIYEQFF,TRBV19,TRBJ2-1,.,.
TGTGCCAGCAGCTTACGCAACAGGTACAATGAGCAGTTCTTC,CASSLRNRYNEQFF,TRBV7-2,TRBJ2-1,.,.
TGCAGCGTTGGGGGGACTGCCGGGGACACCGGGGAGCTGTTTTTT,CSVGGTAGDTGELFF,TRBV29-1,TRBJ2-2,.,.
TGTGCCAGCAGTTCTACTTCTGGGGCCAACGTCCTGACTTTC,CASSSTSGANVLTF,TRBV27,TRBJ2-6,.,.
TGTGCCACCTTCCGTTACTCCTACAATGAGCAGTTCTTC,CATFRYSYNEQFF,TRBV2,TRBJ2-1,.,.
TGTGCCAGCAGCTCTGGGGTGGGAGGTGATCAGCCCCAGCATTTT,CASSSGVGGDQPQHF,TRBV5-6,TRBJ1-5,.,.
TGTGCCAGCAGCTCAACACCTACAGGGGTTTCCTACGAGCAGTACTTC,CASSSTPTGVSYEQYF,TRBV5-5,TRBJ2-7,few,TRBD1
TGTGCCTGGAGTCCAAGGACAGTCTATGGCTACACCTTC,CAWSPRTVYGYTF,TRBV30,TRBJ1-2,.,.
TGTGCCTGGAGTGTACTCGGGGGGGCGGGGCAGCCCCAGCATTTT,CAWSVLGGAGQPQHF,TRBV30,TRBJ1-5,.,.
TGTGCCTGGAGTCCGGGGGGGCGCAACTATGGCTACACCTTC,CAWSPGGRNYGYTF,TRBV30,TRBJ1-2,.,.
TGTGCCAGTATCCCCCCGGAGGGAACTGAAGCTTTCTTT,CASIPPEGTEAFF,TRBV19,TRBJ1-1,.,.
TGTGCCAGCAGCCCGGGACTAGCGGCGGGGGGGGAGACCCAGTACTTC,CASSPGLAAGGETQYF,TRBV14,TRBJ2-5,.,TRBD2
TGTGCCAGCAGTGGGACAGGCTCTGAAGCTTTCTTT,CASSGTGSEAFF,TRBV28,TRBJ1-1,.,TRBD1
TGTGCCAGCAGCTCCCGGGACTACCAAGAGACCCAGTACTTC,CASSSRDYQETQYF,TRBV5-4,TRBJ2-5,.,.
TGTGCCAGCAGCCCCATGGGACAGGGTAGGACCGGGGAGCTGTTTTTT,CASSPMGQGRTGELFF,TRBV4-2,TRBJ2-2,.,TRBD1
TGTGCCAGTAGTTTCACTCGCTCTGGGGCCAACGTCCTGACTTTC,CASSFTRSGANVLTF,TRBV19,TRBJ2-6,.,.
TGTGCCAGCTCAAGCGGGGGGCAAGAGACCCAGTACTTC,CASSSGGQETQYF,TRBV18,TRBJ2-5,.,TRBD2
TGTGCCAGCAGCTTCAGCGTACCGATAGCGGGGGGGCCAGGCGAGCAGTACTTC,CASSFSVPIAGGPGEQYF,TRBV7-2,TRBJ2-7,.,TRBD2
TGTGCCAGCAGCAACGGGGGGGGAAAGAACACTGAAGCTTTCTTT,CASSNGGGKNTEAFF,TRBV5-6,TRBJ1-1,.,.
TGTGCCAGCAGTTTTTTTAGTAATCAGCCCCAGCATTTT,CASSFFSNQPQHF,TRBV12-3/TRBV12-4,TRBJ1-5,.,.
TGTGCCAGCAGCCCGCCGGATGCGGGGTATGGGTCAGAGACCCAGTACTTC,CASSPPDAGYGSETQYF,TRBV5-4,TRBJ2-5,.,.
TGTGCCGGGAGGGGGGACAGGGGTTCACCCCTCCACTTT,CAGRGDRGSPLHF,TRBV30,TRBJ1-6,once,TRBD1
TGTGCCAGCTCACGCCGGGGAACAGAAGAGACCCAGTACTTC,CASSRRGTEETQYF,TRBV18,TRBJ2-5,.,.
TGTGCCAGCAGTGAGACCCTGGCAGGGGGTGAAGCTTTCTTT,CASSETLAGGEAFF,TRBV2,TRBJ1-1,once,TRBD1
TGTGCCAGCCGGCTAGCGGGGGACTACGAGCAGTACTTC,CASRLAGDYEQYF,TRBV6-5,TRBJ2-7,.,TRBD2
TGTGCCAGCAGTTCAGACAGGGGCGGGGGCTACACCTTC,CASSSDRGGGYTF,TRBV6-5,TRBJ1-2,.,TRBD1
TGTGCCAGCAACTTAGCGGGGGTTTACAATGAGCAGTTCTTC,CASNLAGVYNEQFF,TRBV28,TRBJ2-1,.,TRBD2
TGCAGTGCTATTGACAGGTATCGCTCACCCTACGAGCAGTACTTC,CSAIDRYRSPYEQYF,TRBV20-1,TRBJ2-7,.,.
TGTGCCAGCAGCTTATCTGGGCCAGGGTTTGACTATGGCTACACCTTC,CASSLSGPGFDYGYTF,TRBV5-6,TRBJ1-2,few,.
TGCGCCAGCAGCCAAGATTGGTCGGGGGAGCAGTTCTTC,CASSQDWSGEQFF,TRBV4-3,TRBJ2-1,.,.
TGTGCCAGTAGTCACGGGACAAACCTTGGCATTCAGTACTTC,CASSHGTNLGIQYF,TRBV19,TRBJ2-4,.,.
TGTGCCAGCAGCGTAGGGGGTCAGGGGAACTATGGCTACACCTTC,CASSVGGQGNYGYTF,TRBV9,TRBJ1-2,.,.
TGTGCCACAAGACAGGGTATCGGGGAGCTGTTTTTT,CATRQGIGELFF,TRBV15,TRBJ2-2,.,TRBD1
TGCGCCAGCAGCTCACCCGACAGGGGTACCTACGAGCAGTACTTC,CASSSPDRGTYEQYF,TRBV5-1,TRBJ2-7,.,TRBD1
TGCGCCAGCAGCTCCGGGACTAGCATGGAGACCCAGTACTTC,CASSSGTSMETQYF,TRBV5-1,TRBJ2-5,few,TRBD2
TGTGCCAGCAGCTTAGGGACAGCGAGAAATCAGCCCCAGCATTTT,CASSLGTARNQPQHF,TRBV7-2,TRBJ1-5,.,.
TGTGCCAGCAGCCAAGGACTAGCGGGGGGGCATAATAGCGATGAGCAGTTCTTC,CASSQGLAGGHNSDEQFF,TRBV6-2/TRBV6-3,TRBJ2-1,.,TRBD2
TGTGCCTGGACGCGCGTGGCAGGGGGAGGCACAGATACGCAGTATTTT,CAWTRVAGGGTDTQYF,TRBV30,TRBJ2-3,once,TRBD1
TGCGCCAGCAGCTTGGCCGAGGACTCTGGAAACACCATATATTTT,CASSLAEDSGNTIYF,TRBV5-1,TRBJ1-3,.,.
TGTGCCAGCAGCCCCTGGGGGGGGCCGAGCTCCTACAATGAGCAGTTCTTC,CASSPWGGPSSYNEQFF,TRBV28,TRBJ2-1,.,.
TGCAGCGGCTCCGGGACATCCACCGGGGAGCTGTTTTTT,CSGSGTSTGELFF,TRBV29-1,TRBJ2-2,.,.
TGTGCCAGCAGCTCGGACAGGGGGAGTTACAATGAGCAGTTCTTC,CASSSDRGSYNEQFF,TRBV7-2,TRBJ2-1,.,TRBD1
TGCGCCAGTCGGACAGGGGGCGCGGAGGGCTACACCTTC,CASRTGGAEGYTF,TRBV5-1,TRBJ1-2,.,TRBD1
TGTGCCAGTAGTACCCATGCTGCGGACACTGAAGCTTTCTTT,CASSTHAADTEAFF,TRBV19,TRBJ1-1,.,.
TGTGCCAGCAGTGAGCTGGAGATGGAGCAGTACTTC,CASSELEMEQYF,TRBV2,TRBJ2-7,.,.